This entry lists 19 T cell receptor beta chains sequenced from one sample in a study of blood T cell repertoires in COVID-19. The data were produced by immunoSEQ multiplex PCR, yet TCRdb's version contains in-frame clones alone and is incomplete. The sample lists 90,000 or so clones, roughly nine tenths occurring once. The sequencing input was peripheral blood. These receptors came from a woman between 70 and 85 years old with acute or convalescent COVID-19.

This clone was observed a single time. The chain combines TRBV5-1 with TRBJ1-2, with 8 bases that match TRBD1. V lost 0 bases, J lost 6 bases, and 4 bases stayed unmatched. The CDR3 length is 14 residues. Per the germline V gene, CDR1 is SGHRS and CDR2 is YFSETQ. This CDR3 is CASSLDRRGHGYTF. The DNA for the CDR3 is TGCGCCAGCAGCTTGGACCGCAGGGGGCATGGCTACACCTTC.

The sample holds a few counts of this clone. The J gene is TRBJ1-5, the V gene TRBV19; 10 bases fit TRBD1. Germline trimming cut 5 bases from V and 6 bases from J; bases unmatched to any gene: 4. The CDR3 runs 14 residues. Germline V gives CDR1 LNHDA, CDR2 SQIVND (reference sequence). The CDR3 sequence is CASSVTGGSQPQHF. The CDR3 nucleotides read TGTGCCAGTAGTGTGACAGGGGGCAGTCAGCCCCAGCATTTT. The full variable domain, with the rest looked up from reference TRBV19 and TRBJ1-5, is DGGITQSPKYLFRKEGQNVTLSCEQNLNHDAMYWYRQDPGQGLRLIYYSQIVNDFQKGDIAEGYSVSREKKESFPLTVTSAQKNPTAFYLCASSVTGGSQPQHFGDGTRLSIL.

The chain links TRBV7-2 to TRBJ1-1; D gene unclear. The germline CDR1 and CDR2 sequences are SGHTA and FQGNSA. V lost 1 base to trimming and J lost 1 base, with 7 bases between them. This CDR3 is 14 amino acids long. The CDR3 bases are TGTGCCAGCAGCTTAGGCGGCTGGAACACTGAAGCTTTCTTT. The encoded protein is CASSLGGWNTEAFF.

The chain links TRBV10-1 to TRBJ1-1, with 8 nucleotides matching TRBD1. CDR1 and CDR2 from the germline V gene are WNHNN and SYGVQD (reference sequence). The CDR3 consists of 13 residues. The V gene end was trimmed by 7 bases and the J gene end by 0 bases; junction bases not matched to a gene: 1. The CDR3 here is CASKGQVNTEAFF. CDR3 nucleotide sequence: TGCGCCAGCAAGGGACAGGTGAACACTGAAGCTTTCTTT.

The chain employs TRBV6-2 or TRBV6-3 and TRBJ1-6, with 12 bases that match TRBD1. This CDR3 has 17 residues. Germline values: CDR1 MNHEY, CDR2 SVGEGT. V lost 1 base to trimming and J lost 10 bases; unmatched junction nucleotides: 8. Here the CDR3 DNA reads TGTGCCAGCAGTTACTTTCCGGGACAGGGGGCTCGGTCACCCCTCCACTTT. Protein product: CASSYFPGQGARSPLHF.

This chain joins TRBV5-8 and TRBJ1-5; possibly TRBD1 for D (6 bases). V was trimmed by 4 bases and J by 2 bases, leaving 16 bases between them. CDR3 length equals 16 residues. CDR1 and CDR2 (germline): SGHTS, YDEGEE. The chain's CDR3 is CASSPLSGVGNQPQHF. CDR3 coding DNA: TGTGCCAGCAGCCCTTTGTCAGGGGTTGGCAATCAGCCCCAGCATTTT.

The gene calls are TRBV7-9 and TRBJ2-2; TRBD2 might be the D (6 bases). This CDR3 is 14 amino acids long. Trimming cost V 6 bases and J 3 bases, with 11 bases left between them. CDR1 SEHNR and CDR2 FQNEAQ come from the germline V gene (reference sequence). CDR3 residues: CASSFSGYTGELFF. The CDR3 DNA follows: TGTGCCAGCAGTTTTAGCGGTTACACCGGGGAGCTGTTTTTT. The variable domain in full, with the rest retrieved from reference TRBV7-9 and TRBJ2-2, is DTGVSQNPRHKITKRGQNVTFRCDPISEHNRLYWYRQTLGQGPEFLTYFQNEAQLEKSRLLSDRFSAERPKGSFSTLEIQRTEQGDSAMYLCASSFSGYTGELFFGEGSRLTVL.

The chain has TRBV7-9 and TRBJ2-1, with 14 nucleotides matching TRBD2. There are 15 residues in the CDR3. J gave up 7 bases and V 10 bases, and 9 bases lay outside the gene matches. The germline V gene has CDR1 SEHNR and CDR2 FQNEAQ (reference sequence). CDR3 loop: CATDVRTSGRNEQFF. The CDR3, as DNA: TGTGCCACCGATGTTCGGACTAGCGGGAGGAATGAGCAGTTCTTC.

This clone appeared once. The CDR3 DNA sequence: TGTGCCAGCAGCTTGGGGACAGGGGTTCGCACTGAAGCTTTCTTT. Protein product: CASSLGTGVRTEAFF. The chain links TRBV5-4 to TRBJ1-1; 9 nucleotides match TRBD1. After removal of 0 bases from V and 4 bases from J, the junction contained 4 bases not matched to a gene. Germline values: CDR1 SGHNT, CDR2 YYREEE (reference sequence). The CDR3 length is 15 residues.

The chain uses TRBV29-1 and TRBJ2-7; D is perhaps TRBD1 (7 bases). Trimming shortened V by 5 bases and J by 3 bases, and 20 bases separated the two germline ends. This CDR3 has 15 amino acids. Germline V gene lookup returns CDR1 SQVTM and CDR2 ANQGSEA. The DNA for the CDR3 is TGCAGCGTTCGCCCCAGGGGGGAGCGGAGCTACGAGCAGTACTTC. Translation gives CSVRPRGERSYEQYF.

The CDR3 DNA reads TGTGCCAGCAGCCCTTTCCTGAAGCAGAGGATAGAGACCCAGTACTTC. This gives the protein CASSPFLKQRIETQYF. The chain recombines TRBV11-2 with TRBJ2-5; D unresolved. The CDR3 sequence is 16 residues long. Between the trimmed V and J ends, which lost 5 bases and 4 bases, there was a span of 20 bases. The germline V gene encodes CDR1 SGHAT and CDR2 FQNNGV.

The chain combines TRBV19 with TRBJ1-5; D unclear. Germline V gene data show CDR1 as LNHDA and CDR2 as SQIVND (reference sequence). The CDR3 runs 13 residues. Trimming took off 0 bases at V and 5 bases at J, with 5 bases between the two ends. The CDR3 loop is CASSIDRDQPQHF. The CDR3 DNA sequence: TGTGCCAGTAGTATAGATCGGGATCAGCCCCAGCATTTT.

This chain connects TRBV5-1 to TRBJ2-5; 13 bases line up with TRBD2. Trimming removed 4 bases from V and 4 bases from J; junction bases left unmatched: 13. The germline CDR1 and CDR2 sequences are SGHRS and YFSETQ. This CDR3 has 18 amino acids. CDR3 in DNA: TGCGCCAGCAGCCCAGGACTAGCGGGGGTTGTTTCAGGAGAGACCCAGTACTTC. It codes for CASSPGLAGVVSGETQYF.

This chain links TRBV28 with TRBJ2-7, with a possible D match to TRBD1 (5 bases). There are 16 residues in the CDR3. Trimming took off 3 bases at V and 3 bases at J, with 18 bases between the two ends. Per the germline V gene, CDR1 is MDHEN and CDR2 is SYDVKM. For the CDR3, the DNA is TGTGCCAGCAGTTTTTTACCTAAAACAGGTTACTACGAGCAGTACTTC. Amino acid sequence: CASSFLPKTGYYEQYF. Full variable domain (rest looked up from reference TRBV28 and TRBJ2-7): DVKVTQSSRYLVKRTGEKVFLECVQDMDHENMFWYRQDPGLGLRLIYFSYDVKMKEKGDIPEGYSVSREKKERFSLILESASTNQTSMYLCASSFLPKTGYYEQYFGPGTRLTVT.

V and J are TRBV9 and TRBJ1-1; TRBD1 matches 7 bases. Germline loops: CDR1 SGDLS, CDR2 YYNGEE. CDR3 length: 13 amino acids. After removal of 4 bases from V and 9 bases from J, the junction contained 9 bases not matched to a gene. CDR3 bases: TGTGCCAGCAGCATCAACCGACAGGGTAAAGCTTTCTTT. Its translation: CASSINRQGKAFF.

This sequence joins TRBV4-1 and TRBJ1-4; D gene unclear. This CDR3 is built from 16 residues. CDR1 is MGHRA, CDR2 YSYEKL, per germline. V gave up 1 base and J gave up 2 bases, with 11 bases separating them. The CDR3 DNA reads as TGCGCCAGCAGCCAAGCTACTTATCCGACTAATGAAAAACTGTTTTTT. Translated, it gives CASSQATYPTNEKLFF.

The chain recombines TRBV19 with TRBJ1-5; D possibly corresponds to TRBD1 (5 bases). Germline CDR1 is LNHDA and CDR2 is SQIVND (reference sequence). Trimming removed 6 bases at V and 11 bases at J, with 14 bases between. The CDR3 runs 12 residues. CDR3 amino acids: CASRDLGAAQHF. CDR3 coding DNA: TGTGCCAGTAGGGACCTAGGGGCGGCCCAGCATTTT.

This chain links TRBV5-1 with TRBJ1-6; maybe TRBD1 (6 bases). The V and J ends lost 0 bases and 0 bases respectively, with 13 bases between them. CDR3 length: 18 amino acids. In germline, CDR1 is SGHRS, CDR2 YFSETQ. The DNA of the CDR3 is TGCGCCAGCAGCTTGGAGACAGGATTCAGCTCCTATAATTCACCCCTCCACTTT. Translation gives CASSLETGFSSYNSPLHF.

The rearrangement uses TRBV4-1 and TRBJ1-1; no firm D call. Trimming shortened V by 0 bases and J by 0 bases, and 5 bases separated the two germline ends. The length of the CDR3 is 14 residues. Germline CDR1 and CDR2: MGHRA and YSYEKL. The CDR3 DNA sequence: TGCGCCAGCAGCCAAGATCCCGTGAACACTGAAGCTTTCTTT. Translation: CASSQDPVNTEAFF.